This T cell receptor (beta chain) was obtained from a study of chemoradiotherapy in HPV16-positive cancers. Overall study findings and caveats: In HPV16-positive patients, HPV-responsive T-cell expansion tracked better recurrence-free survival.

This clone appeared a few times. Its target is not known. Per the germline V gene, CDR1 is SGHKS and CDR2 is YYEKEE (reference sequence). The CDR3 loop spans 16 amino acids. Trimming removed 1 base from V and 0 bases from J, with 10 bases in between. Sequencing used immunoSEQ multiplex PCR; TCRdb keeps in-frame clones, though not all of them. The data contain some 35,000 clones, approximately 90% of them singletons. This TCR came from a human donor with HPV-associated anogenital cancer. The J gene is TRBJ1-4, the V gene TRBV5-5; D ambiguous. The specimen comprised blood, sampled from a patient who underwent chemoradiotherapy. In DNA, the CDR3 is TGTGCCAGCAGCTTGACGGTCACTGCAACTAATGAAAAACTGTTTTTT. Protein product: CASSLTVTATNEKLFF.